This T cell receptor beta chain was profiled in a study of T cells in Graves' hyperthyroidism and ophthalmopathy. As for the study in general: Once the initial diagnosis was made, peripheral blood was obtained before any treatment.

RNA transcripts yielded amplified TCR beta CDR3 regions. When the TCR CDR3 underwent first-round RT-PCR, the HTBI primer set was used. Each CDR3 protein gets one entry after TCRdb re-called the multiplex PCR reads with MiXCR. The table has around 35,000 distinct CDR3 sequences, around 50% seen once. Lactation, pregnancy, other autoimmune disease or uncontrolled infection led to exclusion of patients. Overall study findings and caveats: The majority of expanded thyroid clonotypes above 0.001 also appeared in blood. Stable hyperthyroidism was separated from ophthalmopathy by a model based on 13 V-J features.

Notes on this clonotype: Antigen unknown.

This TCR was sampled from a man in his forties with Graves' ophthalmopathy. Input material: blood.

As DNA, the CDR3 is TGTGCCAGCAGTGGGACAGGGGGCGGAGATACGCAGTATTTT. Its translation: CASSGTGGGDTQYF. The chain has TRBV2 and TRBJ2-3; 11 nucleotides line up with TRBD1. Germline assignment: CDR1 SNHLY and CDR2 FYNNEI. The CDR3 runs to 14 residues. The V segment lost 4 bases and the J segment 5 bases; nucleotides outside the gene matches: 2.